This T cell receptor beta chain was found in a study of cytomegalovirus exposure and HLA in healthy donors. Both 60 Vbeta primers and 13 Jbeta primers went into the PCR. Method: immunoSEQ multiplex PCR; TCRdb's copy keeps in-frame clones and lacks some. The sample lists roughly 140,000 clones; 79% were seen once. Losses at the gene ends were 3 bases for V and 1 base for J; bases not matched to a gene: 3. CDR1 is SGHNT and CDR2 is YYREEE in the germline V gene (reference sequence). The CDR3 has 14 residues. Sequencing was performed on PBMCs. The gene calls are TRBV5-4 and TRBJ1-1; 7 nucleotides align to TRBD1. The TCR was taken from a man aged 50 or older in good health and CMV-seropositive. The CDR3: CASSSGTANTEAFF. DNA of the CDR3: TGTGCCAGCAGCTCGGGGACAGCGAACACTGAAGCTTTCTTT.